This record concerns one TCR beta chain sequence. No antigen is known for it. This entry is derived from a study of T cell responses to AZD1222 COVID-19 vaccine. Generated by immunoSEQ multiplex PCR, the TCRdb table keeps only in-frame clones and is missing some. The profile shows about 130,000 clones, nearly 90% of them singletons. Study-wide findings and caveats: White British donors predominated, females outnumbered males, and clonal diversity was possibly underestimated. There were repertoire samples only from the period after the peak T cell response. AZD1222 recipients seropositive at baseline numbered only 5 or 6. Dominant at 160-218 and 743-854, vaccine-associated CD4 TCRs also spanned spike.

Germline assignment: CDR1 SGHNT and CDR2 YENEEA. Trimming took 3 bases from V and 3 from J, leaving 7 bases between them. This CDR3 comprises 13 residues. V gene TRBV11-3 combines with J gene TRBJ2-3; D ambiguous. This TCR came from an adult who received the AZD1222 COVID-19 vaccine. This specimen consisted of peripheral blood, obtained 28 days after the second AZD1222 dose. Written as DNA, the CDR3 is TGTGCCAGCAGCTTCCAGGCTACAGATACGCAGTATTTT. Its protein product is CASSFQATDTQYF.